This T cell receptor beta chain originates from a study of T cell repertoires in cytomegalovirus infection. Study context: In the study, CMV epitopes included recently identified HLA-C-restricted and well-studied HLA-B-restricted ones.

This clonotype was counted only a few times. The antigen remains unidentified. Study-level points and caveats: Carriers of CMV plus the relevant HLA were identified by cumulative public TCR beta family frequency.

The germline V and J ends were trimmed by 6 bases and 0 bases, with 9 bases remaining between them. Germline V CDR1 and CDR2: ENHRY, SYGVKD. CDR3 length: 13 residues. From the reads, TCRdb called clonotypes with MiXCR, one entry per CDR3 protein. This sample carries approximately 1,000,000 distinct CDR3 sequences, 31% of them seen once, and the ten largest clones take over 12%. The material was cultured CD8+ T cells from PBMCs, obtained from culture after CMV antigen stimulation. The sequence derives from a human donor in good health (CMV status not recorded). Some clones in this sample may be carry-over from other donors' samples. This chain links TRBV10-3 with TRBJ2-7; D possibly corresponds to TRBD2 (5 bases). The CDR3 is CAISQDFSYEQYF. CDR3 DNA: TGTGCCATCAGCCAGGACTTCTCCTACGAGCAGTACTTC.